The source of this TCR beta chain is a study of cytomegalovirus exposure and HLA in healthy donors. Study overall: Unique TCRs numbering about 87 million, obtained from HLA-typed donors, made up an early data release. Study results and caveats: Specific recognition of CMV antigens was confirmed in vitro for a few chains (all CMV-associated).

Of note for this clone: Its antigen remains unidentified.

Germline-derived CDR1 and CDR2 are PRHDT and FYEKMQ (reference sequence). CDR3 size: 16 residues. Trimming stripped 7 bases from V and 0 bases from J, with 18 bases between. The PCR had 60 Vbeta and 13 Jbeta primers. Data came from immunoSEQ multiplex PCR; TCRdb stores just in-frame clones and leaves some out. The sample lists over 45,000 clones, roughly 74% occurring once. This TCR derives from a female donor in good health and CMV-seronegative. The V gene is TRBV13, the J gene TRBJ1-2, with a tentative D call TRBD1 (6 bases). The sequencing input was PBMCs. DNA for the CDR3: TGTGCCAGCACCTCACTTCAACAGGGACCTAACTATGGCTACACCTTC. Amino acids: CASTSLQQGPNYGYTF.